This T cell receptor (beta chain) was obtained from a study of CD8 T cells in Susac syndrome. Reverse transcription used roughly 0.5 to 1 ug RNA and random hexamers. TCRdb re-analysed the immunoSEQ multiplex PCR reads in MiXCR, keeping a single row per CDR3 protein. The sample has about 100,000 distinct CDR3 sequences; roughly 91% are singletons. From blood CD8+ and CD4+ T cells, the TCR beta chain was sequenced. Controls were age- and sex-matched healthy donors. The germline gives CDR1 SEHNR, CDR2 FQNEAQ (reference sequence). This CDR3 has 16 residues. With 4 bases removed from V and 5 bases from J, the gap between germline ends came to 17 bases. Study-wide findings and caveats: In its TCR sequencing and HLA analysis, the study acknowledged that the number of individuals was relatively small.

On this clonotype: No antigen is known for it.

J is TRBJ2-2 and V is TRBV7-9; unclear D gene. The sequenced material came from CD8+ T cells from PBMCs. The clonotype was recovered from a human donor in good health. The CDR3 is CASSSLRTGPTGELFF. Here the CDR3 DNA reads TGTGCCAGCAGCTCACTACGGACGGGCCCGACCGGGGAGCTGTTTTTT.